This T cell receptor beta chain was sequenced during a study of blood T cell repertoires in COVID-19. Here immunoSEQ multiplex PCR was the method, and the copy in TCRdb shows in-frame clones only, minus some. The sample has some 290,000 clones, around nine tenths seen once. Germline V gene sequence: CDR1 SGHRS, CDR2 YFSETQ. This CDR3 is built from 15 residues. Trimming removed 1 base from V and 6 bases from J, with 14 bases in between. This clone was observed a handful of times. The sample was peripheral blood. The origin of this receptor is a woman in her 30s with COVID-19, enrolled during active disease. The chain employs TRBV5-1 and TRBJ1-3, with D hard to call. CDR3 nucleotides: TGCGCCAGCAGCTTGAAAGAGAGGGTGGAAAACACCATATATTTT. Amino acids: CASSLKERVENTIYF.